This TCR beta chain was profiled in a study of PD-1 blockade in classical Hodgkin lymphoma. Study-level information: Intravenous infusions of nivolumab 3 mg/kg reached patients every 2 weeks. Study-level findings and limits: The repertoire differences lack a defined cause, possibly disease activity or prior therapy.

Each of the patients experienced relapse following autologous stem cell transplantation, and their brentuximab vedotin exposure differed. With respect to this clone: Its target is unknown.

Germline V gives CDR1 KGHSH, CDR2 LQKENI. The V gene end was trimmed by 3 bases and the J gene end by 2 bases; junction bases not matched to a gene: 2. The CDR3 has 14 residues. Using immunoSEQ multiplex PCR, the repertoire was profiled, and TCRdb retains in-frame clones only, with some absent. The data hold approximately 11,000 clones, with 70% to 85% observed a single time. The receptor's source is a human donor with classical Hodgkin lymphoma. The starting material was peripheral blood mononuclear cells (PBMCs), obtained before the second cycle of nivolumab. V gene TRBV18 combines with J gene TRBJ2-7, with 9 bases aligning to TRBD1. Here the CDR3 DNA reads TGTGCCAGCTCACCTGGGACAGGGCCCTACGAGCAGTACTTC. The encoded protein is CASSPGTGPYEQYF.